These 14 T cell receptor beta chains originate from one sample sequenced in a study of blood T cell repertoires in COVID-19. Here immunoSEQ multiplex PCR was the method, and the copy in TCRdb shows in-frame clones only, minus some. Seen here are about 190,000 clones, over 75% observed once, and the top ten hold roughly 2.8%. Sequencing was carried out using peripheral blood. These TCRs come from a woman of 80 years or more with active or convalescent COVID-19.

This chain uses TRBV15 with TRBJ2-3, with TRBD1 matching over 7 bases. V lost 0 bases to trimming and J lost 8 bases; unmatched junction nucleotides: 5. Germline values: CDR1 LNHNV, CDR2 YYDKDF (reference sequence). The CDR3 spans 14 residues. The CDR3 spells CATSRDLRGRTQYF. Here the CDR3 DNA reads TGTGCCACCAGCAGAGATCTGAGGGGGCGTACGCAGTATTTT.

CDR3 protein: CASTGSTGWNQPQHF. CDR3 nucleotides: TGTGCCAGTACCGGATCTACAGGTTGGAATCAGCCCCAGCATTTT. The J gene is TRBJ1-5, the V gene TRBV19, with D tentatively TRBD1 (5 bases). The CDR3 runs to 15 residues. CDR1 is LNHDA and CDR2 is SQIVND in the germline V gene (reference sequence). The V and J ends lost 7 bases and 4 bases respectively, with 17 bases between them.

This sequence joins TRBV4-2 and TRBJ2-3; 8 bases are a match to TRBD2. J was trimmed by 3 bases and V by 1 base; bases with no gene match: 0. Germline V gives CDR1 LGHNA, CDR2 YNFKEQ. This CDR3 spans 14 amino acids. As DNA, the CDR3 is TGTGCCAGCAGCCAAGGCGGGGGGACAGATACGCAGTATTTT. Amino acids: CASSQGGGTDTQYF.

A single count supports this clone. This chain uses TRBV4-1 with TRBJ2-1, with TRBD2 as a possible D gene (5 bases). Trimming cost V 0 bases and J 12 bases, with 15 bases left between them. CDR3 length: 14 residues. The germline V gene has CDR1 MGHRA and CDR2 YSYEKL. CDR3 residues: CASSQEAQTSPQFF. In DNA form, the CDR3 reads TGCGCCAGCAGCCAAGAAGCCCAAACTAGTCCGCAGTTCTTC.

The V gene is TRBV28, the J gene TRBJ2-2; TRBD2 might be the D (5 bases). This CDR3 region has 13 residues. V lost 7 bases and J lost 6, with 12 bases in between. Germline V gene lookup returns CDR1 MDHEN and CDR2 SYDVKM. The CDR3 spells CASTPRRSGELFF. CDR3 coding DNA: TGTGCCAGCACCCCCAGGAGGTCCGGGGAGCTGTTTTTT.

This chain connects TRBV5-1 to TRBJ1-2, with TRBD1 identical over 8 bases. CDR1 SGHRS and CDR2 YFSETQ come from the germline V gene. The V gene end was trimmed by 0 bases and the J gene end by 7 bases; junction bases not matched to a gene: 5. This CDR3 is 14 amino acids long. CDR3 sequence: CASSLVQGARGYTF. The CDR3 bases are TGCGCCAGCAGCTTGGTCCAGGGGGCGCGTGGCTACACCTTC.

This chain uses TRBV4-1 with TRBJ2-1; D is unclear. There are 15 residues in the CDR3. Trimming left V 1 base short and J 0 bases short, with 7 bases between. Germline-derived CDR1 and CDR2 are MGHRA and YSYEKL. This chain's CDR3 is CASSQVLGSYNEQFF. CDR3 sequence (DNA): TGCGCCAGCAGCCAAGTGCTAGGCTCCTACAATGAGCAGTTCTTC.

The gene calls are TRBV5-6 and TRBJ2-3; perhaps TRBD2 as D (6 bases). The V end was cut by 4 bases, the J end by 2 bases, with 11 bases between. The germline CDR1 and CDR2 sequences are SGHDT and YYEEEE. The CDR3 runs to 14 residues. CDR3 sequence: CASSPGTFTDTQYF. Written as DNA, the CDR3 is TGTGCCAGCAGCCCCGGGACTTTCACAGATACGCAGTATTTT.

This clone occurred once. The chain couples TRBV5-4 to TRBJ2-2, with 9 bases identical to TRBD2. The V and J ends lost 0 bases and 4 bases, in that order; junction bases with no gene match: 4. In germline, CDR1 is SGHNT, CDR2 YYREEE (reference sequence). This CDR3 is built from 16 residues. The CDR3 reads CASSLAASGVTGELFF. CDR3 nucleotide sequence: TGTGCCAGCAGCTTGGCGGCTAGCGGGGTCACCGGGGAGCTGTTTTTT. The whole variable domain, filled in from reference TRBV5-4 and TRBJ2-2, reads ETGVTQSPTHLIKTRGQQVTLRCSSQSGHNTVSWYQQALGQGPQFIFQYYREEENGRGNFPPRFSGLQFPNYSSELNVNALELDDSALYLCASSLAASGVTGELFFGEGSRLTVL.

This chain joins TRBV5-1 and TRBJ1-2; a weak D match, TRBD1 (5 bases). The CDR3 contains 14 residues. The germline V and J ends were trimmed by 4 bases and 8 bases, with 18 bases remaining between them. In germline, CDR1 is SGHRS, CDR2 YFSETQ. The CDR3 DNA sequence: TGCGCCAGCAGCCCGACAGCTAGGTCGGACGGCTACACCTTC. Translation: CASSPTARSDGYTF.

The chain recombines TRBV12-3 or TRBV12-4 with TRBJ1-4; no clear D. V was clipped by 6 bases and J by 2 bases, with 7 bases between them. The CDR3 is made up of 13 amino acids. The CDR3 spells CASRGSTNEKLFF. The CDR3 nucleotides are TGTGCCAGCAGAGGGAGTACTAATGAAAAACTGTTTTTT.

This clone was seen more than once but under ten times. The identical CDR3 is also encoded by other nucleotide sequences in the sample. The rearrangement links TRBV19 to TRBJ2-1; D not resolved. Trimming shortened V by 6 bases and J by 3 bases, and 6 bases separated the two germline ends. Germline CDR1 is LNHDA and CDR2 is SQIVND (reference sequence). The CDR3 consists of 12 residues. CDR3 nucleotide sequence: TGTGCCAGTAGCAGAGGCTACAATGAGCAGTTCTTC. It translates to CASSRGYNEQFF.

CDR3 DNA: TGTGCCAGCAGTGTGAGCGGGGGCGGGGATACGCAGTATTTT. This codes for CASSVSGGGDTQYF. J is TRBJ2-3 and V is TRBV2, with 8 bases aligning to TRBD2. This CDR3 spans 14 amino acids. V shed 4 bases and J 6 bases; nucleotides not matched to a gene: 6. Germline V gene lookup returns CDR1 SNHLY and CDR2 FYNNEI.

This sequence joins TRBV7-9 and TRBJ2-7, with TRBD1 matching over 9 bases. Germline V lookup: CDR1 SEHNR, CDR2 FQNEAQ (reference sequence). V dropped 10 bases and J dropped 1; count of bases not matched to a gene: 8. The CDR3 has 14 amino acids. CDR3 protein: CATGGTGISYEQYF. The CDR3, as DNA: TGTGCCACCGGGGGGACAGGGATATCCTACGAGCAGTACTTC.